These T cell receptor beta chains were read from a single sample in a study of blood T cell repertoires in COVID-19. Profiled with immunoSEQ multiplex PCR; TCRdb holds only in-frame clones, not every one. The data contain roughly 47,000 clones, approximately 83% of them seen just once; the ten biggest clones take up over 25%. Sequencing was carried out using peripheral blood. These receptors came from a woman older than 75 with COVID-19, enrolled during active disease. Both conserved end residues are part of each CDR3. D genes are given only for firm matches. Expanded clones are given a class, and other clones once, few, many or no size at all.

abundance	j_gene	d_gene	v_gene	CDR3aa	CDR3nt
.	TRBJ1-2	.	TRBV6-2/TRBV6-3	CASSRDGGNYGYTF	TGTGCCAGCAGCCGGGATGGGGGGAACTATGGCTACACCTTC
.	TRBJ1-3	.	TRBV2	CASRDSSGNTIYF	TGTGCCAGCAGGGACAGCTCTGGAAACACCATATATTTT
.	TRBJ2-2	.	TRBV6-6	CASSYSAGDTGELFF	TGTGCCAGCAGTTACTCGGCGGGTGACACCGGGGAGCTGTTTTTT
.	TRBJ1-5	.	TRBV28	CASSLEINSNQPQHF	TGTGCCAGCAGTTTAGAGATTAATAGCAATCAGCCCCAGCATTTT
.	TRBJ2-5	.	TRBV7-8	CASSLRHQETQYF	TGTGCCAGCAGCTTACGTCACCAAGAGACCCAGTACTTC
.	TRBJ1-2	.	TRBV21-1	CASSTGQEVLYNYGYTF	TGTGCCAGCAGCACTGGGCAGGAAGTTCTTTATAACTATGGCTACACCTTC
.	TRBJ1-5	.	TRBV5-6	CASSLKQGNQPQHF	TGTGCCAGCAGCTTGAAACAGGGTAATCAGCCCCAGCATTTT
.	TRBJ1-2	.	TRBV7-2	CASSLGSSYGYTF	TGTGCCAGCAGCTTAGGTAGCAGCTATGGCTACACCTTC
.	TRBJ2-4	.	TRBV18	CASSPLPITQGRAKNIQYF	TGTGCCAGCTCACCTCTACCGATTACACAGGGAAGAGCCAAAAACATTCAGTACTTC
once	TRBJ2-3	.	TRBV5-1	CASRTDGGAADTQYF	TGCGCCAGCAGAACAGATGGAGGGGCGGCAGATACGCAGTATTTT